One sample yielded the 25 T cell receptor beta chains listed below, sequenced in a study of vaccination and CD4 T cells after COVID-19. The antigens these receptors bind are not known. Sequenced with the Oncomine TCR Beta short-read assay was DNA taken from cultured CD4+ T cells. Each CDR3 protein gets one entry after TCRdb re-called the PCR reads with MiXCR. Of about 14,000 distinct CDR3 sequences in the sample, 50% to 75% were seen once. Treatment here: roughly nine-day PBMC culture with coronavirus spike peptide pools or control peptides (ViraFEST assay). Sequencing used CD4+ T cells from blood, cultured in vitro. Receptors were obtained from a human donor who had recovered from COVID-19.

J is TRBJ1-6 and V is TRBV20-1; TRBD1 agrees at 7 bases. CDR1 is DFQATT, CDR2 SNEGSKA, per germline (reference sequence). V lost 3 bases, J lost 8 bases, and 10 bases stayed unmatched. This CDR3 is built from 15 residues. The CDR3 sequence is CSASKTGRGDSPLHF. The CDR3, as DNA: TGCAGTGCTAGCAAGACAGGGAGAGGAGATTCACCCCTCCACTTT.

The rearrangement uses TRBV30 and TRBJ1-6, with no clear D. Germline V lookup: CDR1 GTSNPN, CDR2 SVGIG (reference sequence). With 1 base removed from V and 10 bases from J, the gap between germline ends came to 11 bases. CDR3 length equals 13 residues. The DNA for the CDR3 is TGTGCCTGGAGTGCCAGTTCCCCCTCACCCCTCCACTTT. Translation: CAWSASSPSPLHF.

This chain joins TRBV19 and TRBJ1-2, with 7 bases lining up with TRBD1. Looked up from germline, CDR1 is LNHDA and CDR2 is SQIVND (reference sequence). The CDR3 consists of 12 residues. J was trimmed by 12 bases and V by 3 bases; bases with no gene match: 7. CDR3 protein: CASSMARGENTF. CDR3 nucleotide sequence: TGTGCCAGTAGTATGGCCAGGGGGGAGAACACCTTC.

The CDR3 nucleotides are TGCAGTGCCCTCACCTGGGGACTAGCGGGGGGTAGCTCCTACAATGAGCAGTTCTTC. Residues: CSALTWGLAGGSSYNEQFF. V gene TRBV20-1 combines with J gene TRBJ2-1; 15 bases match TRBD2. The CDR3 extends over 19 amino acids. Trimming cost V 6 bases and J 0 bases; bases outside gene matches: 12. CDR1 and CDR2 (germline): DFQATT, SNEGSKA (reference sequence).

The CDR3 bases are TGCAGCGTTGAACCCTATGGCTACACCTTC. This encodes CSVEPYGYTF. The chain has TRBV29-1 and TRBJ1-2; D not certain. Germline V CDR1 and CDR2: SQVTM, ANQGSEA. This CDR3 is 10 amino acids long. Trimming took 2 bases from V and 4 from J, leaving 2 bases between them.

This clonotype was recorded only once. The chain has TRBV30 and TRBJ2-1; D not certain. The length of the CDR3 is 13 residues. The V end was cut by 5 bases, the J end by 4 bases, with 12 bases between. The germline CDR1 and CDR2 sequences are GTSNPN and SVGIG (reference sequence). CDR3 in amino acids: CAWAQSSYNEQFF. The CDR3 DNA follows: TGTGCCTGGGCCCAGAGTAGTTACAATGAGCAGTTCTTC.

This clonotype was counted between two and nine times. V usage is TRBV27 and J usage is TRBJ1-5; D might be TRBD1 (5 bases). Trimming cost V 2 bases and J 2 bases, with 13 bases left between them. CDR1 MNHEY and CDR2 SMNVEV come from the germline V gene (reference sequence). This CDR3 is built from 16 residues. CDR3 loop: CASSLGQGRGNQPQHF. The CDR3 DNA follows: TGTGCCAGCAGTTTAGGGCAGGGACGGGGCAATCAGCCCCAGCATTTT.

Here the CDR3 reads CSVRGLAGAPDTQYF. In DNA, the CDR3 is TGCAGCGTCCGAGGGTTAGCGGGAGCACCAGATACGCAGTATTTT. The V gene is TRBV29-1, the J gene TRBJ2-3, with 9 bases identical to TRBD2. The germline gives CDR1 SQVTM, CDR2 ANQGSEA. The CDR3 runs to 15 residues. V lost 6 bases, J lost 4 bases, and 11 bases stayed unmatched.

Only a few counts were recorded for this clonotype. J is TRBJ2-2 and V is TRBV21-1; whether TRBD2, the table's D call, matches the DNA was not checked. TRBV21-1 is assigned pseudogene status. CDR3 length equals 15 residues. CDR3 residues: CASYASASGTGELFF. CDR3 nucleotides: TGTGCCAGCTACGCTAGCGCCTCGGGCACCGGGGAGCTGTTTTTT.

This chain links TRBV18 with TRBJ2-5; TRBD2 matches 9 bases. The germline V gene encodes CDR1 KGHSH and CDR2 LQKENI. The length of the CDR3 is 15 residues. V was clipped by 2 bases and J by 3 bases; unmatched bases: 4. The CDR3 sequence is CASSPYPSGKETQYF. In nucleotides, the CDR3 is TGTGCCAGCTCACCATATCCTAGCGGGAAAGAGACCCAGTACTTC.

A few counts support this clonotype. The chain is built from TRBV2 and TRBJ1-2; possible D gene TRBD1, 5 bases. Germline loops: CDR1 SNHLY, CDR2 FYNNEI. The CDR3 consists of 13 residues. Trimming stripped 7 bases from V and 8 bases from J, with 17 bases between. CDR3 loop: CASNRRGLEGYTF. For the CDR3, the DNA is TGTGCCAGCAATCGTCGGGGCCTGGAGGGCTACACCTTC.

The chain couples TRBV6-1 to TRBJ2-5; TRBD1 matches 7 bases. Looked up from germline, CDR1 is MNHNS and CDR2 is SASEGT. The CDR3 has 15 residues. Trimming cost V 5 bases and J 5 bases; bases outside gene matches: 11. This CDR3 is CASSRQTGIEETQYF. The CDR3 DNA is TGTGCCAGCAGTCGACAGACAGGGATAGAGGAGACCCAGTACTTC.

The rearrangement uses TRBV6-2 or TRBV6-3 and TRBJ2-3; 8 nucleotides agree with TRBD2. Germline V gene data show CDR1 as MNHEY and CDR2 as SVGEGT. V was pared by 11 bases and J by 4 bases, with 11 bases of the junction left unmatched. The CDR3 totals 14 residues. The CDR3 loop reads CAADPGLGADTQYF. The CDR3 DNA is TGTGCCGCAGACCCGGGACTAGGAGCAGATACGCAGTATTTT.

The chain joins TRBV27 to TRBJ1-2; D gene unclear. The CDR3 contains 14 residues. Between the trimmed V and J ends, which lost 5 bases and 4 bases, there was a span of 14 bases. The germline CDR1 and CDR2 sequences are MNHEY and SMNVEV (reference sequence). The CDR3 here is CASSPGREFYGYTF. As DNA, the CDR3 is TGTGCCAGCAGTCCCGGACGGGAGTTCTATGGCTACACCTTC.

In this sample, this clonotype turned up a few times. CDR3 sequence: CASSFTDTQYF. The DNA for the CDR3 is TGTGCCAGCAGCTTCACAGATACGCAGTATTTT. This chain joins TRBV7-2 and TRBJ2-3; unclear D gene. The V and J ends lost 3 bases and 2 bases respectively, with 0 bases between them. Germline CDR1 reads SGHTA; CDR2 reads FQGNSA. The CDR3 extends over 11 amino acids.

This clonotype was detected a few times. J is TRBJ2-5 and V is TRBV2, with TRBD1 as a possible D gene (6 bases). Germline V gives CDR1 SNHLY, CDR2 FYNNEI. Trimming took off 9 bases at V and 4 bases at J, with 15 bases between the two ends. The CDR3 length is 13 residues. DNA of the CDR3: TGTGCCAGTTCTGCAGGGGCAGCAGAGACCCAGTACTTC. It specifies CASSAGAAETQYF. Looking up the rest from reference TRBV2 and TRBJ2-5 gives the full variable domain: EPEVTQTPSHQVTQMGQEVILRCVPISNHLYFYWYRQILGQKVEFLVSFYNNEISEKSEIFDDQFSVERPDGSNFTLKIRSTKLEDSAMYFCASSAGAAETQYFGPGTRLLVL.

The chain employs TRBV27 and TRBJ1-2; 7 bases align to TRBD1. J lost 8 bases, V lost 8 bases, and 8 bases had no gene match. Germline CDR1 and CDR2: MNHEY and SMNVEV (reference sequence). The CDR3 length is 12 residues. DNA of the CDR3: TGTGCCAGCGGATCGACAGGGACCGGCTACACCTTC. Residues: CASGSTGTGYTF.

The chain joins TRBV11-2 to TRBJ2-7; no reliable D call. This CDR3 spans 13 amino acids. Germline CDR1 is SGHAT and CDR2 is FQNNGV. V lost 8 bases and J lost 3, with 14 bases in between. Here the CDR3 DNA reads TGTGCCAGCCTCCGATACGTTGGCTACGAGCAGTACTTC. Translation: CASLRYVGYEQYF.

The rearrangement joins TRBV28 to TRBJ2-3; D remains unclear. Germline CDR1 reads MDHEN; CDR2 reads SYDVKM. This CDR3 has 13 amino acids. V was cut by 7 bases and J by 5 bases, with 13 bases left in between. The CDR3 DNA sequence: TGTGCCAGCATAAGGAGTTCGGGAGATACGCAGTATTTT. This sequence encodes CASIRSSGDTQYF.

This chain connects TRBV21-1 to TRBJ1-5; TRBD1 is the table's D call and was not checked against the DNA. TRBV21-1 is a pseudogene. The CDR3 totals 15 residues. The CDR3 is CASRIQGTFNQPQHF. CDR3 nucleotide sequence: TGTGCCAGCAGGATACAGGGTACCTTCAATCAGCCCCAGCATTTT.

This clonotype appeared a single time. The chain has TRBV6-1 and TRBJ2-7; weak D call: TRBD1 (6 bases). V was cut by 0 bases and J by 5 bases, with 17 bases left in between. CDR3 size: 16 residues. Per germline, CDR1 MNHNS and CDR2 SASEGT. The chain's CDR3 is CASSEAEDRLGDEQYF. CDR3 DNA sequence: TGTGCCAGCAGTGAAGCGGAAGACAGGCTCGGGGACGAGCAGTACTTC.

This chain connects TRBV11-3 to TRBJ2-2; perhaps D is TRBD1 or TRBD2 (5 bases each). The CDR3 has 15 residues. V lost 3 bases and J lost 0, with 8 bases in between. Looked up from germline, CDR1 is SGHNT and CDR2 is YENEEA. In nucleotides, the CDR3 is TGTGCCAGCAGCTTTAGGGGACCGAACACCGGGGAGCTGTTTTTT. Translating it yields CASSFRGPNTGELFF.

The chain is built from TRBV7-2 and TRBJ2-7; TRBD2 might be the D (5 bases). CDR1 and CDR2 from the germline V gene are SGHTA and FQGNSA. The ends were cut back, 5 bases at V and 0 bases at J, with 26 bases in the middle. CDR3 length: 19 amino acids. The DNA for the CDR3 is TGTGCCAGCAGCCCCCAACATTCAGGACTTGATACCTTCTCCTACGAGCAGTACTTC. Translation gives CASSPQHSGLDTFSYEQYF.

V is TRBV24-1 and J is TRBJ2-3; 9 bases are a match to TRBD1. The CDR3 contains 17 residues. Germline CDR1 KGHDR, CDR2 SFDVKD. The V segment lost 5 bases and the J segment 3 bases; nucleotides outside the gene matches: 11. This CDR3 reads CATSGEGTGKRTDTQYF. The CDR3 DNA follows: TGTGCCACCAGTGGTGAGGGGACAGGGAAACGAACAGATACGCAGTATTTT.

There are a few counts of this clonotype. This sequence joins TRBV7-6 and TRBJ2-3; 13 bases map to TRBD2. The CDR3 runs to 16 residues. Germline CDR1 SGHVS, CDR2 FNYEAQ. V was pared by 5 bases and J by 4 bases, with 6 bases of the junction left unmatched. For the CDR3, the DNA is TGTGCCAGCAGCCTGAGGACTAGCGGGAGCCCAGATACGCAGTATTTT. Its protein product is CASSLRTSGSPDTQYF.